This T cell receptor beta chain was identified in a study of beta chain features in type 1 diabetes. Each sorted population was over 95% pure. Expressed TCRB transcripts got sequenced, as all isolated RNA was reverse transcribed. The method was immunoSEQ multiplex PCR; TCRdb's version includes in-frame clones alone and lacks a portion of them. The sample comprises about 300,000 clones, approximately 13% of which are singletons, and about 0.015% rests with the top ten. As concerns this clone: The antigen is not known.

The study's findings and limits: Type 1 diabetes patients had moderately but significantly shorter TCRB CDR3s in all four CD4+ subsets.

Germline CDR1 and CDR2: SGHRS and YFSETQ. The ends lost 2 bases at V and 5 bases at J; junction bases unmatched: 16. CDR3 size: 19 residues. Sequences were obtained from naive CD4+ T cells from blood. This sequence was found in a woman younger than 30 with type 1 diabetes. The rearrangement uses TRBV5-1 and TRBJ2-1; 10 bases map to TRBD2. The CDR3 region has the DNA TGCGCCAGCAGCTTCTCGAGGGGTTTAAGCGGGAGGGCCGACAATGAGCAGTTCTTC. Protein sequence: CASSFSRGLSGRADNEQFF.